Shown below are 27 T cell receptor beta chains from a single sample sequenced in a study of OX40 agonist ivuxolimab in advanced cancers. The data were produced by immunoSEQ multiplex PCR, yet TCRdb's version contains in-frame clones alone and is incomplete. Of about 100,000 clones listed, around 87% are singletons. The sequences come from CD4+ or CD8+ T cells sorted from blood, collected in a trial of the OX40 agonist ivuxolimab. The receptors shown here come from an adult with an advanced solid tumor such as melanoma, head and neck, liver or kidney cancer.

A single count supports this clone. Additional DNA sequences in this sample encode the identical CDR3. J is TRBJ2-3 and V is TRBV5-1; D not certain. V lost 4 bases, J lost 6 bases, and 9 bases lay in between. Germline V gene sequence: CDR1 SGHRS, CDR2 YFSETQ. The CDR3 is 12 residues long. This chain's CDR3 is CASSLQPDTQYF. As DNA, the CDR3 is TGCGCCAGCAGCCTACAACCCGATACGCAGTATTTT.

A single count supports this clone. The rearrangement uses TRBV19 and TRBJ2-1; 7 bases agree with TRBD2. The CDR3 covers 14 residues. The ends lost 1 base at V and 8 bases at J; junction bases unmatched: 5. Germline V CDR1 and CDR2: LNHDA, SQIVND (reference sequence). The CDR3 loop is CASSIGGGFDEQFF. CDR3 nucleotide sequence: TGTGCCAGTAGTATAGGGGGAGGGTTTGATGAGCAGTTCTTC.

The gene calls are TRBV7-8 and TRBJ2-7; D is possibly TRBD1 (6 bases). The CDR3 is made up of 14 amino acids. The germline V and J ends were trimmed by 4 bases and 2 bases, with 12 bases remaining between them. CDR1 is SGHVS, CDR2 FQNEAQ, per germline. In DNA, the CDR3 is TGTGCCAGCAGCTCACGTGGACAGCCCTACGAGCAGTACTTC. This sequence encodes CASSSRGQPYEQYF.

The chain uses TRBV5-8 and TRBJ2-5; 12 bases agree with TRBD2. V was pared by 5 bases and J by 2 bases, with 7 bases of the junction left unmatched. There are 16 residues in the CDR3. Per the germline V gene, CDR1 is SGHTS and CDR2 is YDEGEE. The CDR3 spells CASRPGLAGPQETQYF. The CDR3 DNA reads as TGTGCCAGCAGACCCGGACTAGCGGGACCTCAAGAGACCCAGTACTTC.

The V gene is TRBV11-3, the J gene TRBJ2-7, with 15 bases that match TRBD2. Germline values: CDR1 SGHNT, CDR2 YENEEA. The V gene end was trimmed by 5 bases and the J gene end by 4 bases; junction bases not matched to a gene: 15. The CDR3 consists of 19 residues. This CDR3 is CASSLGGLAGGPGSYEQYF. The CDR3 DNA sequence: TGTGCCAGCAGCCTGGGGGGACTAGCGGGAGGACCTGGATCGTACGAGCAGTACTTC.

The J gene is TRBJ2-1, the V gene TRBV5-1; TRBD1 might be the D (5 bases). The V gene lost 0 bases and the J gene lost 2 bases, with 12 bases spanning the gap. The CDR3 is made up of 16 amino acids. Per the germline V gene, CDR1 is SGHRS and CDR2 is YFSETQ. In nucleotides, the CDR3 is TGCGCCAGCAGCTTGGTCCAGGGTACAGCCTACAATGAGCAGTTCTTC. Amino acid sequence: CASSLVQGTAYNEQFF.

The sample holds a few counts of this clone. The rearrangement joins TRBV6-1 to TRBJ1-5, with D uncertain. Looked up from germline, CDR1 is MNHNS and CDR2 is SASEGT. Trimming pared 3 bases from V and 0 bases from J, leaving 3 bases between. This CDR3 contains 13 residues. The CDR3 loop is CASSDISNQPQHF. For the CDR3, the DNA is TGTGCCAGCAGTGATATTAGCAATCAGCCCCAGCATTTT.

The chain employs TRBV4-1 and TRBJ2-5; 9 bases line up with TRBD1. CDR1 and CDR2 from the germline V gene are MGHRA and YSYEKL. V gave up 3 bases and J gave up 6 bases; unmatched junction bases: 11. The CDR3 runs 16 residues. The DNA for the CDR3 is TGCGCCAGCAGCCAGATACAGGGGGCGAATGGGAAGACCCAGTACTTC. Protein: CASSQIQGANGKTQYF.

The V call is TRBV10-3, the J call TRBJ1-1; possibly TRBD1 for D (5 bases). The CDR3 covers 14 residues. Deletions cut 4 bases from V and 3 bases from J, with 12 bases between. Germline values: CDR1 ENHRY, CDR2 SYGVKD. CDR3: CAISAGGTDTEAFF. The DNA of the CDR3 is TGTGCCATCAGTGCGGGAGGGACGGACACTGAAGCTTTCTTT.

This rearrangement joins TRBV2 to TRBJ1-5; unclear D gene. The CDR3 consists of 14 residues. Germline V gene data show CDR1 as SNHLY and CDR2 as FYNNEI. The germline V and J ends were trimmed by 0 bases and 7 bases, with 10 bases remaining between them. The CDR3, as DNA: TGTGCCAGCAGTGAAGCTCGGGCCGAACAGCCCCAGCATTTT. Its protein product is CASSEARAEQPQHF.

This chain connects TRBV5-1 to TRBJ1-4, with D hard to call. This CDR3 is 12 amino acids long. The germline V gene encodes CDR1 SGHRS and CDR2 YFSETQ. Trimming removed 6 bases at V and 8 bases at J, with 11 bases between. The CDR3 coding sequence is TGCGCCAGCACCCTTCGAGGAGAAAAACTGTTTTTT. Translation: CASTLRGEKLFF.

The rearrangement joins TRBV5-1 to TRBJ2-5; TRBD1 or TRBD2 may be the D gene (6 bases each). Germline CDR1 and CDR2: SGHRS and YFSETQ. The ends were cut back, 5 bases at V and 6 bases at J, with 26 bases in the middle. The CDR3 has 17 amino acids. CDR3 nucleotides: TGCGCCAGCAGACCCAGCGCCCCCGGACAGCGGGCCCAGACCCAGTACTTC. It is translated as CASRPSAPGQRAQTQYF.

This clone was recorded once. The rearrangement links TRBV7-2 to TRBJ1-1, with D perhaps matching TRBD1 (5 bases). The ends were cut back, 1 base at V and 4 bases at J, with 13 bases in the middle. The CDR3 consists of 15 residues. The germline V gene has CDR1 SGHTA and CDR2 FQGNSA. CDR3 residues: CASSLVSGRGTEAFF. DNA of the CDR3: TGTGCCAGCAGCTTAGTGTCGGGGCGAGGCACTGAAGCTTTCTTT.

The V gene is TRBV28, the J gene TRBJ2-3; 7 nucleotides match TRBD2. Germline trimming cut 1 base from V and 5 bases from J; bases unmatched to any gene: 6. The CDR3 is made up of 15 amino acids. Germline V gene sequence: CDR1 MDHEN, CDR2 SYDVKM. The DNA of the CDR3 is TGTGCCAGCAGTTTATCGGCGGGAGTGATAGATACGCAGTATTTT. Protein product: CASSLSAGVIDTQYF.

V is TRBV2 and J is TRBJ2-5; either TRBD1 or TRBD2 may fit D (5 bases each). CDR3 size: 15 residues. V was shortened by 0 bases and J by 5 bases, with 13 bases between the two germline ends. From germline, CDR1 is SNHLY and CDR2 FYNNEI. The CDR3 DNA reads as TGTGCCAGCAGTGAAGCCGGGACCGCCTGGGAGACCCAGTACTTC. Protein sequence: CASSEAGTAWETQYF.

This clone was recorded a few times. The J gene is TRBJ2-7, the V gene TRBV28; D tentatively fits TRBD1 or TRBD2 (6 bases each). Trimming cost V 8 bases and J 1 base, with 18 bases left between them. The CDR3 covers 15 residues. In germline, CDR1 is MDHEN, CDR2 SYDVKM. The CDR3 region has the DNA TGTGCCAGCTGTTATAGGGGGGCCTCATCCTACGAGCAGTACTTC. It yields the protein CASCYRGASSYEQYF.

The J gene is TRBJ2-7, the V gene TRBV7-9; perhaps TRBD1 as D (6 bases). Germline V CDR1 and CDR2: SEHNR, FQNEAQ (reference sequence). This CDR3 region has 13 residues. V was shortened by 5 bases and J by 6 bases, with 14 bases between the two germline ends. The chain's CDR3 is CASSQISGVEQYF. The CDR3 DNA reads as TGTGCCAGCAGCCAGATATCAGGGGTCGAGCAGTACTTC.

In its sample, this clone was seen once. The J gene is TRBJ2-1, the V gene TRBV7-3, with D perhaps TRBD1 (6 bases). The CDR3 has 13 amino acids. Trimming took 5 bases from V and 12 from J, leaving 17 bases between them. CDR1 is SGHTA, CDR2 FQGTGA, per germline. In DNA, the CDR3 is TGTGCCAGCAGCCCAGGGGATGGGGTGGTGCAGTTCTTC. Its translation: CASSPGDGVVQFF.

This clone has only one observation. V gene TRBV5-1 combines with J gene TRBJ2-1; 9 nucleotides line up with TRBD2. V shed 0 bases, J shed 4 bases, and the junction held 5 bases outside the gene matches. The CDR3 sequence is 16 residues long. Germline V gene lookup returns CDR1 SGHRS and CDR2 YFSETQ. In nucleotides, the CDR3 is TGCGCCAGCAGCTTGGGTCTAGCGGGACGTTACAATGAGCAGTTCTTC. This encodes CASSLGLAGRYNEQFF.

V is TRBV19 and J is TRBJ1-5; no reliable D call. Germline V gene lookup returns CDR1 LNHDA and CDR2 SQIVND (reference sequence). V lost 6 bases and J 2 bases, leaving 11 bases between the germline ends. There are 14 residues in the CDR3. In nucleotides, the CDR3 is TGTGCCAGTAGCCTTACAGCAGGCAATCAGCCCCAGCATTTT. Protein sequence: CASSLTAGNQPQHF.

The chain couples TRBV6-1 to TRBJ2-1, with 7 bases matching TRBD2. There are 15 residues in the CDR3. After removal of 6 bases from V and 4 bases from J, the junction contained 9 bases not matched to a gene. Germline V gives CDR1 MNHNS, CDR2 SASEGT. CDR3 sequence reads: CASSDLAGVYNEQFF. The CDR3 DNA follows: TGTGCCAGCAGCGACCTCGCGGGGGTATACAATGAGCAGTTCTTC.

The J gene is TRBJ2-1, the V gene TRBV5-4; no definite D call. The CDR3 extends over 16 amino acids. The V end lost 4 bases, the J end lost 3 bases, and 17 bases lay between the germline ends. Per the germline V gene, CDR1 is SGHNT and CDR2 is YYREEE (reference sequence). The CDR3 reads CASSRAQEKYYNEQFF. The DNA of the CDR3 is TGTGCCAGCAGCCGCGCCCAGGAAAAATACTACAATGAGCAGTTCTTC.

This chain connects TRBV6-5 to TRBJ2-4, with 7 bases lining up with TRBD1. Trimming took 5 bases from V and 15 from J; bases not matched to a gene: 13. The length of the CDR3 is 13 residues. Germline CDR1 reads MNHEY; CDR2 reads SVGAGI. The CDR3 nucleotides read TGTGCCAGCAGTCGAGACAGGGTGGCTGTACCGTACTTC. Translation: CASSRDRVAVPYF.

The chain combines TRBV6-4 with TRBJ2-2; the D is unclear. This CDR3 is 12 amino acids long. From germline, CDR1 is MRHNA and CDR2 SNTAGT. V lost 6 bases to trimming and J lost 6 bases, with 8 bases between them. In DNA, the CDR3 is TGTGCCAGCAGCGCCCAAGCCGGGGAGCTGTTTTTT. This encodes CASSAQAGELFF.

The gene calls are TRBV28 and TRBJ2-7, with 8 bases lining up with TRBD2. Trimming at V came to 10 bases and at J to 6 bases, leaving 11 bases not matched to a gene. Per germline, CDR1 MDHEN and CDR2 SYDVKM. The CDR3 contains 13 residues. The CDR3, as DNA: TGTGCCACCGCCCGGGGGGGCAGGGTCGAGCAGTACTTC. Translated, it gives CATARGGRVEQYF.

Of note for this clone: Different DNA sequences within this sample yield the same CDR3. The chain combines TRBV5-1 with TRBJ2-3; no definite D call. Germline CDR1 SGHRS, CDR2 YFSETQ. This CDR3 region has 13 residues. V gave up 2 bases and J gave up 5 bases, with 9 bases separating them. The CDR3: CASSLRMGDTQYF. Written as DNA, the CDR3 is TGCGCCAGCAGCTTACGGATGGGAGATACGCAGTATTTT.

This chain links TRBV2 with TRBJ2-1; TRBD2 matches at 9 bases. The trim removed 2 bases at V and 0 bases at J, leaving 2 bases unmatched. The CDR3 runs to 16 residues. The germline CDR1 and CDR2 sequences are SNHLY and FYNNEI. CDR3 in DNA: TGTGCCAGCAGTGAACTTAGCGGGAGCTCCTACAATGAGCAGTTCTTC. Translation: CASSELSGSSYNEQFF. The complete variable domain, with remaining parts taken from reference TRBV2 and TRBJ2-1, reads EPEVTQTPSHQVTQMGQEVILRCVPISNHLYFYWYRQILGQKVEFLVSFYNNEISEKSEIFDDQFSVERPDGSNFTLKIRSTKLEDSAMYFCASSELSGSSYNEQFFGPGTRLTVL.